The 13 T cell receptor beta chains given below trace back to one sample, sequenced in a study of shared clonotypes between healthy human individuals (dated by TCRdb to the early 2020s). Receptor amplification or capture employed the immunoSEQ multiplex PCR assay. What TCRdb holds here is the immuneACCESS table cut down to in-frame rearrangements. Part of the clones is not present; checked against another copy, under half of the missing clones reflect an unresolved V gene, and the others are unexplained. The sample has some 2.1 million clones on record, roughly 95% of them singletons. More than 0.1% of the sample comes from the top ten. The source material was naive CD4+ T cells sorted from blood. According to the study, the label for this sample's cell subset or site signals: CD45RA+ positively selected. The receptors shown here come from a man younger than 35 in good health.

The J gene is TRBJ2-2, the V gene TRBV5-1; 7 nucleotides match TRBD2. V lost 2 bases and J lost 1; bases outside the gene matches: 5. Germline V gene sequence: CDR1 SGHRS, CDR2 YFSETQ. CDR3 length: 16 residues. CDR3 residues: CASSLLPGGNTGELFF. DNA of the CDR3: TGCGCCAGCAGCTTACTCCCGGGAGGGAACACCGGGGAGCTGTTTTTT.

The chain uses TRBV18 and TRBJ1-1, with D possibly being TRBD1 (5 bases). The germline V gene encodes CDR1 KGHSH and CDR2 LQKENI. Trimming stripped 3 bases from V and 4 bases from J, with 18 bases between. The CDR3 has 16 residues. The CDR3 here is CASSPLLAGVSTEAFF. The CDR3 bases are TGTGCCAGCTCACCCCTCTTGGCGGGGGTCAGCACTGAAGCTTTCTTT.

Comments on this clone: The sample holds other DNA sequences that translate to the same CDR3. The rearrangement links TRBV9 to TRBJ1-4; D is uncertain. With 0 bases removed from V and 0 bases from J, the gap between germline ends came to 6 bases. Germline CDR1 reads SGDLS; CDR2 reads YYNGEE. This CDR3 has 15 amino acids. The CDR3 here is CASSVGGTTNEKLFF. CDR3 in DNA: TGTGCCAGCAGCGTAGGCGGCACAACTAATGAAAAACTGTTTTTT.

Note on this clone: Other DNA sequences of this sample code for an identical CDR3. V gene TRBV11-2 combines with J gene TRBJ2-5; D ambiguous. Germline CDR1 SGHAT, CDR2 FQNNGV. CDR3 length: 13 residues. V lost 1 base, J lost 3 bases, and 6 bases lay in between. The CDR3 region is CASSLGSKETQYF. The CDR3 DNA follows: TGTGCCAGCAGCTTAGGTTCCAAAGAGACCCAGTACTTC.

The chain couples TRBV30 to TRBJ2-3; TRBD2 is a possible D gene (5 bases). The CDR3 is 14 amino acids. Germline lookup yields CDR1 GTSNPN and CDR2 SVGIG (reference sequence). Trimming cost V 5 bases and J 2 bases, with 14 bases left between them. The CDR3 protein is CAWGRRGATDTQYF. The CDR3 DNA follows: TGTGCCTGGGGTCGACGGGGAGCCACAGATACGCAGTATTTT.

This chain uses TRBV7-9 with TRBJ2-5; TRBD2 agrees at 8 bases. This CDR3 is built from 15 residues. The J segment lost 2 bases and the V segment lost 6 bases, leaving 8 bases of the junction unmatched. From germline, CDR1 is SEHNR and CDR2 FQNEAQ (reference sequence). CDR3 residues: CASRFEPGGQETQYF. The CDR3 nucleotides are TGTGCCAGCAGATTCGAACCGGGGGGGCAAGAGACCCAGTACTTC.

This sequence joins TRBV19 and TRBJ1-5; 7 bases are shared with TRBD1. Unmatched junction bases numbered 9, after V lost 10 bases and J lost 0 bases. The CDR3 spans 15 residues. The germline V gene has CDR1 LNHDA and CDR2 SQIVND (reference sequence). CDR3: CATVDRTNSNQPQHF. DNA of the CDR3: TGTGCCACCGTGGACAGGACGAATAGCAATCAGCCCCAGCATTTT.

The chain combines TRBV25-1 with TRBJ2-7, with D maybe TRBD2 (6 bases). CDR3 length: 16 residues. Germline loops: CDR1 MGHDK, CDR2 SYGVNS. Deletions cut 1 base from V and 2 bases from J, with 15 bases between. CDR3 residues: CASSESSSGPPYEQYF. Written as DNA, the CDR3 is TGTGCCAGCAGTGAATCTAGCAGCGGGCCCCCCTACGAGCAGTACTTC.

For this clone: The same CDR3 is also encoded by other DNA sequences in this sample. Here the CDR3 reads CASSSGGSSYEQYF. The CDR3 nucleotides are TGTGCCAGCAGCTCAGGGGGCAGCTCCTACGAGCAGTACTTC. V and J are TRBV7-9 and TRBJ2-7; 8 bases fit TRBD1. The germline CDR1 and CDR2 sequences are SEHNR and FQNEAQ (reference sequence). CDR3 length: 14 amino acids. Trimming took 4 bases from V and 0 from J; bases not matched to a gene: 2.

The V call is TRBV19, the J call TRBJ2-1, with 11 positions matching TRBD1. After removal of 7 bases from V and 6 bases from J, the junction contained 5 bases not matched to a gene. Germline CDR1 is LNHDA and CDR2 is SQIVND (reference sequence). The CDR3 is made up of 14 amino acids. For the CDR3, the DNA is TGTGCCAGTAAGCAGGACAGGGGGCTCAATGAGCAGTTCTTC. Protein product: CASKQDRGLNEQFF. Combining the CDR3 with reference TRBV19 and TRBJ2-1 gives the whole variable domain DGGITQSPKYLFRKEGQNVTLSCEQNLNHDAMYWYRQDPGQGLRLIYYSQIVNDFQKGDIAEGYSVSREKKESFPLTVTSAQKNPTAFYLCASKQDRGLNEQFFGPGTRLTVL.

This clone was detected only once. The CDR3 reads CASSVDRGPEKLFF. The CDR3, as DNA: TGTGCCAGCAGCGTAGACAGGGGGCCTGAAAAACTGTTTTTT. This sequence joins TRBV9 and TRBJ1-4; 9 bases line up with TRBD1. V lost 0 bases to trimming and J lost 7 bases; unmatched junction nucleotides: 1. The length of the CDR3 is 14 residues. Per germline, CDR1 SGDLS and CDR2 YYNGEE.

V and J are TRBV5-1 and TRBJ1-2; D perhaps matches TRBD1 (6 bases). The CDR3 covers 15 residues. Germline V gene sequence: CDR1 SGHRS, CDR2 YFSETQ. V lost 4 bases, J lost 4 bases, and 17 bases lay in between. For the CDR3, the DNA is TGCGCCAGCAGCAACCGACAGGCACAGGGCTATGGCTACACCTTC. It encodes CASSNRQAQGYGYTF.

This clone was observed once. CDR3 amino acids: CASSKTDPRGNTIYF. CDR3 coding DNA: TGTGCCAGCAGTAAGACCGACCCACGTGGAAACACCATATATTTT. The chain is built from TRBV6-6 and TRBJ1-3; D unresolved. Trimming took 5 bases from V and 3 from J, leaving 14 bases between them. CDR3 length: 15 residues. The germline CDR1 and CDR2 sequences are MNHNY and SVGAGI (reference sequence).